This T cell receptor (beta chain) appears in the sequencing data of a study of metastatic and nonmetastatic thyroid tumors. On the study more broadly: A comparison of repertoires was made across blood and tumor or nodule tissue from malignant and benign thyroid patients. Whole-study findings and limits: Significantly higher TCR beta diversity was reportedly seen in malignant thyroid tumors than benign nodules, in blood and tumor.

Thyroid surgery had not been preceded by any treatment in any patient. This clone was seen repeatedly, ten times or more. The target antigen is unknown. V dropped 1 base and J dropped 1; count of bases not matched to a gene: 12. Germline assignment: CDR1 SGHNT and CDR2 YENEEA. The CDR3 totals 19 residues. In the source study's methods: The authors used CDR3 differences across clinicopathological groups to build a distant-metastasis classifier for papillary thyroid cancer. TCRdb re-clonotyped the PCR reads through MiXCR. The V and J calls and clone size come from TCRdb's table, not from the authors' own analysis. The profile shows 45,000 to 50,000 clones, roughly 23% of them singletons.

Sample: blood. The TCR sequence derives from a male donor with papillary thyroid cancer or a benign thyroid nodule (not recorded which). Some clones in this sample may be carry-over from other donors' samples. This chain connects TRBV11-3 to TRBJ2-1; TRBD2 aligns across 8 bases. The CDR3 here is CASSLGRTSPQGSYNEQFF. The CDR3 DNA reads as TGTGCCAGCAGCTTAGGTCGGACTAGCCCTCAAGGATCCTACAATGAGCAGTTCTTC.